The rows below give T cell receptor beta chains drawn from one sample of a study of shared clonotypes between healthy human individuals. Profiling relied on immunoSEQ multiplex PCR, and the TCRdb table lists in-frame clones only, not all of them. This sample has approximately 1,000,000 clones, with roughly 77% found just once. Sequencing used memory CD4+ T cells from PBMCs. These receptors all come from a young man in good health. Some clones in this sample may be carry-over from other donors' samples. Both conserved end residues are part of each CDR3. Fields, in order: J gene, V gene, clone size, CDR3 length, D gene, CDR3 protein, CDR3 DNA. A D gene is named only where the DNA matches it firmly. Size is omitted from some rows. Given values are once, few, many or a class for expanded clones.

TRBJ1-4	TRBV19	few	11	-	CATVWDEKLFF	TGTGCCACCGTTTGGGATGAAAAACTGTTTTTT
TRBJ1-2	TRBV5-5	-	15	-	CASSLSASWQGGYTF	TGTGCCAGCAGCTTGTCTGCTAGTTGGCAGGGAGGCTACACCTTC
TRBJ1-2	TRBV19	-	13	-	CASSIRQPNGYTF	TGTGCCAGTAGTATCCGACAGCCGAATGGCTACACCTTC
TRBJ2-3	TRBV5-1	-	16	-	CASSPGMTIGTDTQYF	TGCGCCAGCAGCCCGGGGATGACTATAGGCACAGATACGCAGTATTTT
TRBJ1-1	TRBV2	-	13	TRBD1	CAGQTGGATEAFF	TGTGCCGGACAAACAGGGGGCGCGACTGAAGCTTTCTTT
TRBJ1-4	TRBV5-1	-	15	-	CASRGGTPTNEKLFF	TGCGCCAGCAGAGGGGGGACTCCAACTAATGAAAAACTGTTTTTT
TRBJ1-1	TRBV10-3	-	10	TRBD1	CATGGTVAFF	TGTGCCACCGGCGGGACAGTAGCTTTCTTT
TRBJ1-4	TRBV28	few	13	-	CASSLANREKLFF	TGTGCCAGCAGTTTGGCAAACCGGGAAAAACTGTTTTTT
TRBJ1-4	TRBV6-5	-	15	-	CASSYGGGANEKLFF	TGTGCCAGCAGTTACGGGGGGGGAGCTAATGAAAAACTGTTTTTT
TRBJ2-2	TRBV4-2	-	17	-	CASSQVGGAGQTGELFF	TGTGCCAGCAGCCAAGTTGGTGGAGCGGGACAAACCGGGGAGCTGTTTTTT
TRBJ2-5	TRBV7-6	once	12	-	CASSLYGETQYF	TGTGCCAGCAGCTTATATGGGGAGACCCAGTACTTC
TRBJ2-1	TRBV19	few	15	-	CASRGRGRYYNEQFF	TGTGCCAGCCGCGGCCGGGGCCGCTACTACAATGAGCAGTTCTTC
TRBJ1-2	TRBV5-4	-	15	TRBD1	CASSLGTGAERGYTF	TGTGCCAGCAGCTTGGGGACAGGGGCCGAACGGGGCTACACCTTC
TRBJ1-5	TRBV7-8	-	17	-	CASSDWDTWRGNQPQHF	TGTGCCAGCAGCGATTGGGACACCTGGAGGGGGAATCAGCCCCAGCATTTT
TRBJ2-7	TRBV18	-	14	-	CASSPNREFYEQYF	TGTGCCAGCTCACCAAACAGGGAATTCTACGAGCAGTACTTC
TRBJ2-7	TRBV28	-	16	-	CASSLMVGLKTYEQYF	TGTGCCAGCAGTTTAATGGTGGGCCTAAAAACGTACGAGCAGTACTTC
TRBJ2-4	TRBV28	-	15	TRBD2	CASTTSGVAKNIQYF	TGTGCCAGCACTACTAGCGGGGTAGCCAAAAACATTCAGTACTTC
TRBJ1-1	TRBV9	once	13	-	CASSATDLTEAFF	TGTGCCAGCAGCGCGACCGATTTAACTGAAGCTTTCTTT
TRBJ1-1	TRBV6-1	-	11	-	CASRWDTEAFF	TGTGCCAGCAGGTGGGACACTGAAGCTTTCTTT
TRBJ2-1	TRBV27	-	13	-	CASSLRDGGEQFF	TGTGCCAGCAGTTTGAGGGACGGGGGAGAGCAGTTCTTC
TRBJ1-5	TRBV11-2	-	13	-	CASTTAHDQPQHF	TGTGCCAGCACAACGGCCCATGATCAGCCCCAGCATTTT
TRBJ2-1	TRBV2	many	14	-	CASSGRRAYNEQFF	TGTGCCAGCAGTGGAAGGCGTGCCTACAATGAGCAGTTCTTC